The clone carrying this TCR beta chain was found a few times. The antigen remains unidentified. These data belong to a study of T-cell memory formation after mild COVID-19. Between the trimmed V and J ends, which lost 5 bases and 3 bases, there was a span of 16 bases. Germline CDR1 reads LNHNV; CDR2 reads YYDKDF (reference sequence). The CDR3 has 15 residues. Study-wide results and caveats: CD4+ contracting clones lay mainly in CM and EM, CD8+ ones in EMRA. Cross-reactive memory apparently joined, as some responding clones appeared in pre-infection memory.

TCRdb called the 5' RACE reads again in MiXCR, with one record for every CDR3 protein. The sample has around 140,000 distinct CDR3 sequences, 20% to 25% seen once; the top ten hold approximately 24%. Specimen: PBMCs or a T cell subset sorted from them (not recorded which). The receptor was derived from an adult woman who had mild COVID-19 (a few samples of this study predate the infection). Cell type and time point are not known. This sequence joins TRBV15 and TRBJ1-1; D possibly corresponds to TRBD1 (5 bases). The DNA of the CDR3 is TGTGCCACCAGCCGACTTTTGGGGCGGGACACTGAAGCTTTCTTT. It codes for CATSRLLGRDTEAFF.